The clone carrying this T cell receptor (beta chain) has just a few counts. Authors' processing steps: Nucleated cell number was recorded as an estimate derived from reference gene primer amplification. Using immunoSEQ multiplex PCR, the repertoire was profiled, and TCRdb retains in-frame clones only, with some absent. V and J calls plus clone size are reproduced from that table; the DNA served to infer D and trimming. The data hold over 200,000 clones, with 85% to 90% observed a single time. The data stem from a study of blood T cell repertoires in COVID-19. The overall study: Acute and convalescent COVID-19 specimens originated in the United States, Italy and Spain.

J was trimmed by 8 bases and V by 0 bases; bases with no gene match: 8. CDR3 length: 16 residues. Germline V gene lookup returns CDR1 SGHDT and CDR2 YYEEEE. The V gene is TRBV5-6, the J gene TRBJ2-1; 10 bases are shared with TRBD1. Material for sequencing was peripheral blood. The receptor comes from a man aged 25-45 years with COVID-19, enrolled during active disease. Here the CDR3 DNA reads TGTGCCAGCAGCTTGGCGGACAGGGGGTTTCGGTATGAGCAGTTCTTC. Protein: CASSLADRGFRYEQFF. The complete variable domain, with remaining parts taken from reference TRBV5-6 and TRBJ2-1, reads DAGVTQSPTHLIKTRGQQVTLRCSPKSGHDTVSWYQQALGQGPQFIFQYYEEEERQRGNFPDRFSGHQFPNYSSELNVNALLLGDSALYLCASSLADRGFRYEQFFGPGTRLTVL.